Listed below are T cell receptor beta chains from one sample, sequenced in a study of OX40 agonist ivuxolimab in advanced cancers. TCRdb's copy holds only in-frame clones and misses some; the assay was immunoSEQ multiplex PCR. The sample records about 98,000 clones, about 92% being singletons. The sequencing here drew on CD4+ or CD8+ T cells sorted from blood, taken in a trial of the OX40 agonist ivuxolimab. These receptors all stem from an adult with an advanced solid tumor such as melanoma, head and neck, liver or kidney cancer. The CDR3 runs from the conserved cysteine through the conserved F or W. Each record gives: D gene, J gene, V gene, clone size, CDR3 protein, CDR3 DNA. D genes are given only for firm matches. For some rows the clone size is stated as once, few or many, or as a class when expanded; others skip it.

d_gene: NA
j_gene: TRBJ1-2
v_gene: TRBV6-5
abundance: NA
CDR3aa: CASTGRNYGYTF
CDR3nt: TGTGCCAGCACGGGTAGGAACTATGGCTACACCTTC

d_gene: NA
j_gene: TRBJ2-5
v_gene: TRBV2
abundance: NA
CDR3aa: CASSAERKETQYF
CDR3nt: TGTGCCAGCAGCGCCGAACGAAAAGAGACCCAGTACTTC

d_gene: NA
j_gene: TRBJ1-2
v_gene: TRBV15
abundance: NA
CDR3aa: CATSRDPFNYGYTF
CDR3nt: TGTGCCACCAGCAGAGACCCATTTAACTATGGCTACACCTTC

d_gene: NA
j_gene: TRBJ2-3
v_gene: TRBV19
abundance: NA
CDR3aa: CASSIGNRVTDTQYF
CDR3nt: TGTGCCAGTAGTATAGGGAACAGGGTAACAGATACGCAGTATTTT

d_gene: TRBD2
j_gene: TRBJ2-5
v_gene: TRBV20-1
abundance: NA
CDR3aa: CSVPSGETQYF
CDR3nt: TGCAGTGTACCTAGCGGAGAGACCCAGTACTTC

d_gene: NA
j_gene: TRBJ1-1
v_gene: TRBV6-1
abundance: NA
CDR3aa: CASSGQFGTEAFF
CDR3nt: TGTGCCAGCAGCGGACAGTTTGGCACTGAAGCTTTCTTT

d_gene: NA
j_gene: TRBJ2-3
v_gene: TRBV7-9
abundance: NA
CDR3aa: CASSLGLADTQYF
CDR3nt: TGTGCCAGCAGCTTAGGGCTGGCAGATACGCAGTATTTT

d_gene: NA
j_gene: TRBJ1-3
v_gene: TRBV7-9
abundance: NA
CDR3aa: CASSRTEEKNTIYF
CDR3nt: TGTGCCAGCAGCAGGACAGAGGAGAAGAACACCATATATTTT

d_gene: NA
j_gene: TRBJ1-6
v_gene: TRBV28
abundance: NA
CDR3aa: CASSPPRDSPLHF
CDR3nt: TGTGCCAGCAGTCCCCCCAGAGATTCACCCCTCCACTTT

d_gene: NA
j_gene: TRBJ2-1
v_gene: TRBV19
abundance: NA
CDR3aa: CASRMTGRYYNEQFF
CDR3nt: TGTGCCAGTAGGATGACGGGACGCTACTACAATGAGCAGTTCTTC

d_gene: NA
j_gene: TRBJ1-6
v_gene: TRBV10-3
abundance: few
CDR3aa: CAISGQGFNSPLHF
CDR3nt: TGTGCCATCAGTGGGCAGGGGTTTAATTCACCCCTCCACTTT

d_gene: TRBD1
j_gene: TRBJ2-2
v_gene: TRBV5-1
abundance: NA
CDR3aa: CASSSTGLNTGELFF
CDR3nt: TGCGCCAGCAGCTCGACAGGGCTGAACACCGGGGAGCTGTTTTTT

d_gene: NA
j_gene: TRBJ1-3
v_gene: TRBV6-5
abundance: NA
CDR3aa: CASSSGTGNTIYF
CDR3nt: TGTGCCAGCAGTTCAGGGACTGGAAACACCATATATTTT

d_gene: NA
j_gene: TRBJ1-5
v_gene: TRBV30
abundance: NA
CDR3aa: CAWSTGTLNQPQHF
CDR3nt: TGTGCCTGGAGCACCGGGACACTGAATCAGCCCCAGCATTTT

d_gene: TRBD2
j_gene: TRBJ2-1
v_gene: TRBV29-1
abundance: NA
CDR3aa: CSDNGGVYNEQFF
CDR3nt: TGCAGCGATAACGGGGGGGTATACAATGAGCAGTTCTTC

d_gene: NA
j_gene: TRBJ1-5
v_gene: TRBV4-1
abundance: NA
CDR3aa: CASSQSQHNQPQHF
CDR3nt: TGCGCCAGCAGCCAATCTCAGCACAATCAGCCCCAGCATTTT

d_gene: NA
j_gene: TRBJ1-2
v_gene: TRBV15
abundance: NA
CDR3aa: CATSRVGRVDYGYTF
CDR3nt: TGTGCCACCAGCAGAGTGGGAAGGGTAGACTATGGCTACACCTTC

d_gene: NA
j_gene: TRBJ1-3
v_gene: TRBV27
abundance: NA
CDR3aa: CASSAGRTSGNTIYF
CDR3nt: TGTGCCAGCAGTGCCGGACGGACCTCTGGAAACACCATATATTTT

d_gene: NA
j_gene: TRBJ2-5
v_gene: TRBV6-6
abundance: NA
CDR3aa: CASSYAQETQYF
CDR3nt: TGTGCCAGCAGTTACGCGCAAGAGACCCAGTACTTC

d_gene: TRBD2
j_gene: TRBJ2-1
v_gene: TRBV5-1
abundance: NA
CDR3aa: CASSLGFSVAGGPTYEQFF
CDR3nt: TGCGCCAGCAGCTTGGGGTTTTCCGTAGCGGGAGGACCCACATATGAGCAGTTCTTC

d_gene: NA
j_gene: TRBJ2-3
v_gene: TRBV27
abundance: NA
CDR3aa: CASTLWGTDSPFSTDTQYF
CDR3nt: TGTGCCAGCACCCTTTGGGGGACGGACTCTCCCTTTAGCACAGATACGCAGTATTTT

d_gene: NA
j_gene: TRBJ2-6
v_gene: TRBV9
abundance: NA
CDR3aa: CASSGVSGANVLTF
CDR3nt: TGTGCCAGCAGCGGGGTCTCTGGGGCCAACGTCCTGACTTTC

d_gene: NA
j_gene: TRBJ2-2
v_gene: TRBV2
abundance: NA
CDR3aa: CASIEGGELFF
CDR3nt: TGTGCCAGCATTGAAGGCGGGGAGCTGTTTTTT

d_gene: TRBD1
j_gene: TRBJ2-1
v_gene: TRBV9
abundance: NA
CDR3aa: CASSLTGANEQFF
CDR3nt: TGTGCCAGCAGCCTCACAGGGGCCAATGAGCAGTTCTTC

d_gene: TRBD1
j_gene: TRBJ1-3
v_gene: TRBV4-1
abundance: NA
CDR3aa: CASSQVGRDRVSGNTIYF
CDR3nt: TGCGCCAGCAGCCAAGTAGGCCGGGACAGGGTTTCAGGAAACACCATATATTTT

d_gene: TRBD2
j_gene: TRBJ2-3
v_gene: TRBV4-3
abundance: NA
CDR3aa: CASSQALIAGGPTDTQYF
CDR3nt: TGCGCCAGCAGCCAAGCCCTTATAGCGGGGGGGCCCACAGATACGCAGTATTTT

d_gene: NA
j_gene: TRBJ2-2
v_gene: TRBV27
abundance: once
CDR3aa: CAAARARTGELFF
CDR3nt: TGTGCCGCGGCTAGGGCGCGGACCGGGGAGCTGTTTTTT

d_gene: TRBD2
j_gene: TRBJ2-3
v_gene: TRBV4-1
abundance: NA
CDR3aa: CASSQRLAADTQYF
CDR3nt: TGCGCCAGCAGCCAAAGACTAGCGGCAGATACGCAGTATTTT

d_gene: NA
j_gene: TRBJ2-3
v_gene: TRBV7-9
abundance: NA
CDR3aa: CASSLSLDTQYF
CDR3nt: TGTGCCAGCAGCTTGAGCTTGGATACGCAGTATTTT

d_gene: NA
j_gene: TRBJ2-3
v_gene: TRBV28
abundance: NA
CDR3aa: CASSSRDTQYF
CDR3nt: TGTGCCAGCAGCTCCCGGGATACGCAGTATTTT

d_gene: NA
j_gene: TRBJ2-1
v_gene: TRBV4-2
abundance: NA
CDR3aa: CASSQDPLRTGSLNEQFF
CDR3nt: TGTGCCAGCAGCCAAGATCCCTTGAGAACTGGGAGCCTGAATGAGCAGTTCTTC

d_gene: NA
j_gene: TRBJ2-1
v_gene: TRBV12-5
abundance: NA
CDR3aa: CASVRAGKGDTEQFF
CDR3nt: TGTGCTAGTGTCCGAGCGGGAAAGGGGGATACTGAGCAGTTCTTC

d_gene: TRBD2
j_gene: TRBJ2-7
v_gene: TRBV28
abundance: NA
CDR3aa: CASSLSGGAPYEQYF
CDR3nt: TGTGCCAGCAGTTTAAGCGGGGGGGCCCCCTACGAGCAGTACTTC

d_gene: NA
j_gene: TRBJ1-1
v_gene: TRBV5-1
abundance: NA
CDR3aa: CASSLFPGQNTEAFF
CDR3nt: TGCGCCAGCAGCTTGTTTCCGGGACAGAACACTGAAGCTTTCTTT

d_gene: NA
j_gene: TRBJ1-2
v_gene: TRBV5-4
abundance: NA
CDR3aa: CASSTTEFYGYTF
CDR3nt: TGTGCCAGCAGCACCACAGAATTCTATGGCTACACCTTC

d_gene: NA
j_gene: TRBJ2-3
v_gene: TRBV6-1
abundance: NA
CDR3aa: CASSEARLASSVDTQYF
CDR3nt: TGTGCCAGCAGTGAAGCGAGGTTAGCTAGTTCTGTAGATACGCAGTATTTT

d_gene: NA
j_gene: TRBJ2-1
v_gene: TRBV29-1
abundance: once
CDR3aa: CSVDKLAGVTDEQFF
CDR3nt: TGCAGCGTTGATAAGTTGGCAGGTGTCACAGATGAGCAGTTCTTC

d_gene: TRBD1
j_gene: TRBJ1-5
v_gene: TRBV29-1
abundance: NA
CDR3aa: CSVEGSRGEPQHF
CDR3nt: TGCAGCGTTGAAGGTTCCAGGGGGGAGCCCCAGCATTTT

d_gene: NA
j_gene: TRBJ2-1
v_gene: TRBV7-2
abundance: once
CDR3aa: CASSAYNEQFF
CDR3nt: TGTGCCAGCAGCGCCTACAATGAGCAGTTCTTC

d_gene: NA
j_gene: TRBJ2-3
v_gene: TRBV25-1
abundance: NA
CDR3aa: CASSDAGKKTDTQYF
CDR3nt: TGTGCCAGCAGTGATGCGGGGAAAAAAACAGATACGCAGTATTTT

d_gene: NA
j_gene: TRBJ1-3
v_gene: TRBV5-1
abundance: NA
CDR3aa: CASSLHGLSSGNTIYF
CDR3nt: TGCGCCAGCAGCTTGCACGGCCTGAGCTCTGGAAACACCATATATTTT

d_gene: NA
j_gene: TRBJ1-5
v_gene: TRBV30
abundance: NA
CDR3aa: CAWSAGGANQPQHF
CDR3nt: TGTGCCTGGAGTGCCGGGGGGGCTAATCAGCCCCAGCATTTT

d_gene: NA
j_gene: TRBJ2-3
v_gene: TRBV7-9
abundance: NA
CDR3aa: CASSLSGPDTQYF
CDR3nt: TGTGCCAGCAGCTTATCCGGGCCAGATACGCAGTATTTT

d_gene: TRBD1
j_gene: TRBJ2-3
v_gene: TRBV7-3
abundance: NA
CDR3aa: CASSYGQASTDTQYF
CDR3nt: TGTGCCAGCAGCTATGGACAGGCGTCCACAGATACGCAGTATTTT

d_gene: NA
j_gene: TRBJ2-3
v_gene: TRBV5-4
abundance: NA
CDR3aa: CASSLGGQTGRDTQYF
CDR3nt: TGTGCCAGCAGCTTGGGCGGTCAGACAGGTAGAGATACGCAGTATTTT

d_gene: NA
j_gene: TRBJ1-1
v_gene: TRBV5-4
abundance: NA
CDR3aa: CASSGQLHTEAFF
CDR3nt: TGTGCCAGCAGCGGACAGCTTCACACTGAAGCTTTCTTT

d_gene: NA
j_gene: TRBJ2-3
v_gene: TRBV7-3
abundance: once
CDR3aa: CASSFLITDTQYF
CDR3nt: TGTGCCAGCAGCTTCCTCATCACAGATACGCAGTATTTT

d_gene: TRBD1
j_gene: TRBJ1-5
v_gene: TRBV6-1
abundance: NA
CDR3aa: CASSERDRGSQPQHF
CDR3nt: TGTGCCAGCAGTGAGAGGGACAGGGGGAGTCAGCCCCAGCATTTT

d_gene: NA
j_gene: TRBJ1-5
v_gene: TRBV30
abundance: NA
CDR3aa: CAWSVGALNQPQHF
CDR3nt: TGTGCCTGGAGTGTGGGGGCCCTCAATCAGCCCCAGCATTTT

d_gene: TRBD2
j_gene: TRBJ2-7
v_gene: TRBV28
abundance: NA
CDR3aa: CASSPGGMRHEQYF
CDR3nt: TGTGCCAGCAGTCCGGGGGGGATGCGGCACGAGCAGTACTTC